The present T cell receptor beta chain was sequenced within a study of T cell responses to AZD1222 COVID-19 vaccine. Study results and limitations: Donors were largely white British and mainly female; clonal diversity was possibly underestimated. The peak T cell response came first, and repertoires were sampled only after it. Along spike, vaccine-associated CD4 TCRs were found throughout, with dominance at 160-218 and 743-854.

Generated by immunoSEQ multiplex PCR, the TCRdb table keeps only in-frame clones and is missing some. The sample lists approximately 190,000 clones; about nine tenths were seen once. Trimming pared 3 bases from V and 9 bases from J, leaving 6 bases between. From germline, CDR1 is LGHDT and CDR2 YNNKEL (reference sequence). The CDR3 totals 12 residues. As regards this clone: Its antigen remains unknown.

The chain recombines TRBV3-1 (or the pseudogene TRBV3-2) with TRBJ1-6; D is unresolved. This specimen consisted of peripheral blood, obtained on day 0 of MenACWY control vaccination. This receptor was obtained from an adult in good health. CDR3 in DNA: TGTGCCAGCAGCCAGAGGGTTTCACCCCTCCACTTT. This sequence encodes CASSQRVSPLHF.